Following are 26 T cell receptor beta chains from one sample sequenced in a study of control samples from healthy donors and cancer patients. Only in-frame clones appear in the TCRdb table, and some are missing; sequencing was by immunoSEQ multiplex PCR. This table holds about 210,000 clones. The material sequenced was blood. These receptors all come from a young woman in good health.

The chain links TRBV7-9 to TRBJ1-1; TRBD1 might be the D (5 bases). V was cut by 1 base and J by 2 bases, with 14 bases left in between. This CDR3 is 16 amino acids long. Germline values: CDR1 SEHNR, CDR2 FQNEAQ (reference sequence). CDR3 nucleotides: TGTGCCAGCAGCTTAGGACGTTGGCAGGGAAACACTGAAGCTTTCTTT. Amino acids: CASSLGRWQGNTEAFF.

This sequence joins TRBV5-5 and TRBJ1-6; 8 positions match TRBD1. CDR1 is SGHKS, CDR2 YYEKEE, per germline (reference sequence). J lost 9 bases, V lost 3 bases, and 8 bases had no gene match. CDR3 length equals 15 residues. The CDR3 region is CASSWGRGQGSPLHF. Written as DNA, the CDR3 is TGTGCCAGCAGCTGGGGCAGGGGGCAAGGTTCACCCCTCCACTTT.

The chain employs TRBV5-1 and TRBJ2-7; TRBD1 might be the D (5 bases). The V gene's germline CDR1 is SGHRS and CDR2 YFSETQ. Trimming pared 4 bases from V and 4 bases from J, leaving 6 bases between. The CDR3 covers 11 residues. The CDR3 is CASSNRYEQYF. For the CDR3, the DNA is TGCGCCAGCAGCAACAGGTACGAGCAGTACTTC.

The gene calls are TRBV4-2 and TRBJ2-6; 7 nucleotides line up with TRBD1. Trimming took 4 bases from V and 0 from J; bases not matched to a gene: 9. Per the germline V gene, CDR1 is LGHNA and CDR2 is YNFKEQ. The length of the CDR3 is 18 residues. The CDR3: CASSRGTEASSGANVLTF. Here the CDR3 DNA reads TGTGCCAGCAGCCGAGGGACAGAAGCCTCCTCTGGGGCCAACGTCCTGACTTTC.

The chain joins TRBV5-1 to TRBJ1-6; 9 nucleotides align to TRBD1. Germline V gives CDR1 SGHRS, CDR2 YFSETQ. After removal of 5 bases from V and 7 bases from J, the junction contained 7 bases not matched to a gene. The CDR3 is made up of 15 amino acids. The CDR3 sequence: CASRNTGGLNSPLHF. In DNA, the CDR3 is TGCGCCAGCAGAAATACAGGGGGCTTAAATTCACCCCTCCACTTT.

The chain joins TRBV6-5 to TRBJ1-1, with D maybe TRBD1 (5 bases). V shed 2 bases and J shed 3 bases, with 13 bases lying between them. The CDR3 has 15 amino acids. The germline CDR1 and CDR2 sequences are MNHEY and SVGAGI. CDR3 DNA sequence: TGTGCCAGCAGTTACGTAGGGAGAGGGGACACTGAAGCTTTCTTT. It codes for CASSYVGRGDTEAFF.

The chain links TRBV6-2 or TRBV6-3 to TRBJ2-1; the D gene is possibly TRBD1 (5 bases). The length of the CDR3 is 12 residues. V was pared by 3 bases and J by 10 bases, with 10 bases between. Germline values: CDR1 MNHEY, CDR2 SVGEGT. This CDR3 is CASSYPDIEQFF. The CDR3 DNA reads TGTGCCAGCAGTTATCCGGACATCGAGCAGTTCTTC.

This chain uses TRBV19 with TRBJ1-1; D call uncertain. V lost 6 bases to trimming and J lost 0 bases, with 8 bases between them. CDR1 and CDR2 (germline): LNHDA, SQIVND (reference sequence). The length of the CDR3 is 13 residues. CDR3 sequence reads: CASSAAVNTEAFF. As DNA, the CDR3 is TGTGCCAGTAGCGCGGCCGTGAACACTGAAGCTTTCTTT. The full variable domain, its missing parts supplied by reference TRBV19 and TRBJ1-1, is DGGITQSPKYLFRKEGQNVTLSCEQNLNHDAMYWYRQDPGQGLRLIYYSQIVNDFQKGDIAEGYSVSREKKESFPLTVTSAQKNPTAFYLCASSAAVNTEAFFGQGTRLTVV.

The V call is TRBV19, the J call TRBJ1-5; D unresolved. This CDR3 has 16 amino acids. The germline gives CDR1 LNHDA, CDR2 SQIVND (reference sequence). V was cut by 3 bases and J by 5 bases, with 17 bases left in between. The CDR3 loop is CASSILPSSYDQPQHF. Written as DNA, the CDR3 is TGTGCCAGTAGTATTCTCCCAAGCTCATATGATCAGCCCCAGCATTTT.

The chain combines TRBV27 with TRBJ1-1, with D unclear. The CDR3 length is 12 residues. Germline V gene data show CDR1 as MNHEY and CDR2 as SMNVEV (reference sequence). V was clipped by 6 bases and J by 1 base, with 6 bases between them. The CDR3 reads CASRRQNTEAFF. The CDR3 DNA reads TGTGCCAGCAGACGGCAGAACACTGAAGCTTTCTTT.

The chain is built from TRBV3-1 (or the pseudogene TRBV3-2) and TRBJ1-5; D gene uncertain. Trimming took off 1 base at V and 1 base at J, with 5 bases between the two ends. This CDR3 contains 14 residues. Germline-derived CDR1 and CDR2 are LGHDT and YNNKEL (reference sequence). The CDR3 is CASSQVPSNQPQHF. In DNA form, the CDR3 reads TGTGCCAGCAGCCAAGTGCCGAGCAATCAGCCCCAGCATTTT.

The rearrangement uses TRBV6-2 or TRBV6-3 and TRBJ1-6; D gene unclear. The CDR3 consists of 15 residues. Trimming cost V 1 base and J 11 bases, with 15 bases left between them. CDR1 is MNHEY, CDR2 SVGEGT, per germline. CDR3 DNA: TGTGCCAGCAGTTACTTCGGTCCCAATGGGACACCCCTCCACTTT. Amino acids: CASSYFGPNGTPLHF.

This rearrangement joins TRBV19 to TRBJ1-3; D is uncertain. V lost 7 bases to trimming and J lost 2 bases, with 12 bases between them. The CDR3 is 14 residues long. Germline V gene lookup returns CDR1 LNHDA and CDR2 SQIVND (reference sequence). CDR3 amino acids: CASIRGEAGNTIYF. The CDR3 region has the DNA TGTGCCAGTATTCGCGGGGAGGCTGGAAACACCATATATTTT.

V usage is TRBV6-4 and J usage is TRBJ1-5; D not certain. Trimming stripped 2 bases from V and 4 bases from J, with 21 bases between. This CDR3 is 18 amino acids long. Germline V gene sequence: CDR1 MRHNA, CDR2 SNTAGT. The CDR3 is CASSDPPRGGRLNQPQHF. For the CDR3, the DNA is TGTGCCAGCAGTGACCCTCCACGCGGAGGGAGATTAAATCAGCCCCAGCATTTT.

The chain joins TRBV30 to TRBJ1-2, with a tentative D call TRBD1 (5 bases). The CDR3 spans 14 residues. With 1 base removed from V and 7 bases from J, the gap between germline ends came to 16 bases. Germline CDR1 is GTSNPN and CDR2 is SVGIG (reference sequence). DNA of the CDR3: TGTGCCTGGAGTGCAGGGTTTACCACCCGTGGCTACACCTTC. Amino acid sequence: CAWSAGFTTRGYTF.

The chain has TRBV11-2 and TRBJ1-5; TRBD1 aligns across 8 bases. With 4 bases clipped from V and 3 bases from J, the junction kept 8 bases outside the gene matches. The length of the CDR3 is 16 residues. The germline V gene encodes CDR1 SGHAT and CDR2 FQNNGV. CDR3 sequence (DNA): TGTGCCAGCAGCTCGTCCGACAGGGGCCTCAATCAGCCCCAGCATTTT. It translates to CASSSSDRGLNQPQHF.

The chain carries TRBV19 and TRBJ1-1; TRBD1 is a possible D gene (5 bases). The CDR3 is made up of 15 amino acids. V lost 2 bases to trimming and J lost 1 base, with 11 bases between them. Germline CDR1 is LNHDA and CDR2 is SQIVND (reference sequence). CDR3 DNA sequence: TGTGCCAGTAGTATATTAAGGCAGGGGAACACTGAAGCTTTCTTT. It codes for CASSILRQGNTEAFF.

The rearrangement uses TRBV18 and TRBJ1-3, with 7 bases lining up with TRBD1. With 1 base clipped from V and 0 bases from J, the junction kept 6 bases outside the gene matches. Germline V gene sequence: CDR1 KGHSH, CDR2 LQKENI. The CDR3 runs 17 residues. CDR3 sequence reads: CASSPRTGESSGNTIYF. The DNA of the CDR3 is TGTGCCAGCTCACCACGGACAGGAGAGTCCTCTGGAAACACCATATATTTT.

The chain employs TRBV27 and TRBJ2-3; unclear D gene. Germline-derived CDR1 and CDR2 are MNHEY and SMNVEV (reference sequence). The CDR3 has 17 amino acids. The V gene lost 6 bases and the J gene lost 6 bases, with 25 bases spanning the gap. For the CDR3, the DNA is TGTGCCAGCAGAGCTGTCGTGTCTAGAAGGCCTTATGATACGCAGTATTTT. This encodes CASRAVVSRRPYDTQYF.

Comments on this clone: This CDR3 is also generated by other DNA sequences in the sample. The V call is TRBV29-1, the J call TRBJ2-3; possibly TRBD1 for D (5 bases). Germline values: CDR1 SQVTM, CDR2 ANQGSEA. There are 14 residues in the CDR3. Trimming shortened V by 1 base and J by 2 bases, and 10 bases separated the two germline ends. The CDR3 loop is CSVEGQGYTDTQYF. CDR3 coding DNA: TGCAGCGTTGAAGGGCAGGGTTACACAGATACGCAGTATTTT.

This chain uses TRBV6-5 with TRBJ1-1; 9 bases are shared with TRBD1. Germline assignment: CDR1 MNHEY and CDR2 SVGAGI. The CDR3 covers 14 residues. With 6 bases clipped from V and 5 bases from J, the junction kept 7 bases outside the gene matches. The CDR3 here is CASRQGAPITEAFF. The CDR3 region has the DNA TGTGCCAGCAGACAGGGGGCGCCGATAACTGAAGCTTTCTTT.

V gene TRBV10-3 combines with J gene TRBJ1-3; the D gene is possibly TRBD1 (5 bases). Per germline, CDR1 ENHRY and CDR2 SYGVKD. The CDR3 contains 15 residues. The V and J ends lost 6 bases and 0 bases respectively, with 12 bases between them. The CDR3 spells CAIRGQDSSGNTIYF. The CDR3 DNA is TGTGCCATCAGGGGGCAAGACAGCTCTGGAAACACCATATATTTT.

The rearrangement links TRBV4-1 to TRBJ1-1; D is perhaps TRBD1 (6 bases). The CDR3 is 14 amino acids. Germline CDR1 and CDR2: MGHRA and YSYEKL. V was trimmed by 3 bases and J by 11 bases, leaving 19 bases between them. The CDR3 DNA is TGCGCCAGCAGCCAGCTGGGGCGGGGGCGTGGGGCTTTCTTT. Protein product: CASSQLGRGRGAFF.

This chain connects TRBV4-3 to TRBJ1-3, with unresolved D. The CDR3 extends over 14 amino acids. Deletions cut 0 bases from V and 4 bases from J, with 7 bases between. In germline, CDR1 is LGHNA, CDR2 YSLEER. CDR3 sequence (DNA): TGCGCCAGCAGCCAAGATCTTGAGGGAAACACCATATATTTT. This gives the protein CASSQDLEGNTIYF.

The rearrangement links TRBV18 to TRBJ2-3, with unresolved D. Germline V gene data show CDR1 as KGHSH and CDR2 as LQKENI. The CDR3 consists of 13 residues. V was clipped by 4 bases and J by 3 bases, with 8 bases between them. CDR3 residues: CASSLQRTDTQYF. CDR3 DNA sequence: TGTGCCAGCTCACTACAACGGACAGATACGCAGTATTTT. Based on the CDR3 plus reference TRBV18 and TRBJ2-3, the full variable domain is NAGVMQNPRHLVRRRGQEARLRCSPMKGHSHVYWYRQLPEEGLKFMVYLQKENIIDESGMPKERFSAEFPKEGPSILRIQQVVRGDSAAYFCASSLQRTDTQYFGPGTRLTVL.

CDR3 protein: CASSLDFWTGGHSSYNSPLHF. The CDR3 DNA sequence: TGTGCCAGCAGCTTAGATTTCTGGACAGGGGGCCATAGCTCCTATAATTCACCCCTCCACTTT. This chain links TRBV11-3 with TRBJ1-6; 11 bases line up with TRBD1. Trimming at V came to 0 bases and at J to 0 bases, leaving 10 bases not matched to a gene. Germline CDR1 and CDR2: SGHNT and YENEEA. CDR3 length equals 21 residues.